This T cell receptor beta chain was identified in a study of blood T cell repertoires in COVID-19. Overall study: Researchers got acute and convalescent COVID-19 samples from the United States, Italy and Spain. Nucleic acid was either cDNA or gDNA, and it came from T cells, B-cell-depleted T cells, or PBMCs.

Authors' processing steps: Reference gene primer amplification gave nucleated cell count estimates. TCRdb keeps only in-frame clones here, not all; method: immunoSEQ multiplex PCR. V and J calls and clone size are given by that table; D and trimming were obtained from the DNA. In the table there are roughly 140,000 clones, 80% of which are singletons. The length of the CDR3 is 12 residues. V trimming: 6 bases; J trimming: 7 bases; junction bases outside the gene matches: 5. Germline CDR1 LNHDA, CDR2 SQIVND (reference sequence). This clone has only one observation. The TCR comes from a man in his sixties with active or convalescent COVID-19. The chain employs TRBV19 and TRBJ2-5; 7 bases line up with TRBD1. The sample comprised peripheral blood. DNA of the CDR3: TGTGCCAGTAGAGGGGGCTCATGGACCCAGTACTTC. Encoded protein: CASRGGSWTQYF.